These 22 T cell receptor beta chains were sequenced from one sample in a study of cytomegalovirus exposure and HLA in healthy donors. Primers for the PCR totalled 60 Vbeta and 13 Jbeta. Repertoires were generated with immunoSEQ multiplex PCR, while TCRdb's copy carries only in-frame clones and drops some. This sample has under 45,000 clones, with roughly 80% found just once. Input material: PBMCs. All receptors derive from a man aged 25-45 years in good health and CMV-seronegative.

The chain couples TRBV28 to TRBJ2-7; D is perhaps TRBD1 (5 bases). Deletions cut 5 bases from V and 2 bases from J, with 10 bases between. The germline CDR1 and CDR2 sequences are MDHEN and SYDVKM. The length of the CDR3 is 13 residues. CDR3 nucleotide sequence: TGTGCCAGCAGTCCCACAGGTCCCTACGAGCAGTACTTC. Residues: CASSPTGPYEQYF. The complete variable domain, with remaining parts taken from reference TRBV28 and TRBJ2-7, reads DVKVTQSSRYLVKRTGEKVFLECVQDMDHENMFWYRQDPGLGLRLIYFSYDVKMKEKGDIPEGYSVSREKKERFSLILESASTNQTSMYLCASSPTGPYEQYFGPGTRLTVT.

A few counts support this clone. This chain connects TRBV4-3 to TRBJ1-3; 8 bases agree with TRBD1. Germline assignment: CDR1 LGHNA and CDR2 YSLEER. CDR3 length: 16 amino acids. Losses at the gene ends were 0 bases for V and 4 bases for J; bases not matched to a gene: 5. CDR3 sequence: CASSQEMAGGGNTIYF. CDR3 bases: TGCGCCAGCAGCCAAGAGATGGCAGGGGGCGGAAACACCATATATTTT.

This clone has more than one count but fewer than ten. CDR3 protein: CASSRQGSREKLFF. CDR3 nucleotides: TGTGCCAGCAGTCGACAGGGTAGTCGTGAAAAACTGTTTTTT. J is TRBJ1-4 and V is TRBV6-5; 7 bases are a match to TRBD1. The germline CDR1 and CDR2 sequences are MNHEY and SVGAGI. The ends lost 5 bases at V and 7 bases at J; junction bases unmatched: 7. The CDR3 has 14 amino acids.

The chain is built from TRBV2 and TRBJ2-7, with unresolved D. With 3 bases removed from V and 3 bases from J, the gap between germline ends came to 9 bases. The CDR3 contains 13 residues. CDR1 is SNHLY and CDR2 is FYNNEI in the germline V gene. CDR3 coding DNA: TGTGCCAGCAGTGATTCGGTGCTCTACGAGCAGTACTTC. Amino acid sequence: CASSDSVLYEQYF.

The chain has TRBV30 and TRBJ2-3; D is uncertain. V gave up 4 bases and J gave up 1 base, with 9 bases separating them. CDR3 length: 13 amino acids. Germline-derived CDR1 and CDR2 are GTSNPN and SVGIG (reference sequence). The CDR3 DNA sequence: TGTGCCTGGATTGCGAGAGGCACAGATACGCAGTATTTT. Protein product: CAWIARGTDTQYF.

This rearrangement joins TRBV11-2 to TRBJ1-1, with TRBD1 matching over 7 bases. The CDR3 is 16 residues long. The germline V gene encodes CDR1 SGHAT and CDR2 FQNNGV. Trimming at V came to 5 bases and at J to 3 bases, leaving 12 bases not matched to a gene. In DNA form, the CDR3 reads TGTGCCAGCAGCCGGATGACAGGGCCCCAATACACTGAAGCTTTCTTT. This sequence encodes CASSRMTGPQYTEAFF.

This chain uses TRBV7-2 with TRBJ1-1; D not certain. This CDR3 comprises 15 residues. The germline V and J ends were trimmed by 3 bases and 0 bases, with 11 bases remaining between them. Germline V gene sequence: CDR1 SGHTA, CDR2 FQGNSA. The CDR3 DNA follows: TGTGCCAGCAGCTTTCTGTCAGGCATGAACACTGAAGCTTTCTTT. Translating it yields CASSFLSGMNTEAFF.

This rearrangement joins TRBV2 to TRBJ1-1; 7 bases map to TRBD1. V shed 5 bases, J shed 1 base, and the junction held 7 bases outside the gene matches. The CDR3 extends over 15 amino acids. CDR1 SNHLY and CDR2 FYNNEI come from the germline V gene. Here the CDR3 reads CASSFPTGKNTEAFF. For the CDR3, the DNA is TGTGCCAGCAGTTTTCCGACAGGGAAGAACACTGAAGCTTTCTTT. The whole variable domain, remainder taken from reference TRBV2 and TRBJ1-1, is EPEVTQTPSHQVTQMGQEVILRCVPISNHLYFYWYRQILGQKVEFLVSFYNNEISEKSEIFDDQFSVERPDGSNFTLKIRSTKLEDSAMYFCASSFPTGKNTEAFFGQGTRLTVV.

This chain joins TRBV5-1 and TRBJ2-5; 9 bases agree with TRBD1. The germline CDR1 and CDR2 sequences are SGHRS and YFSETQ. Unmatched junction bases numbered 15, after V lost 3 bases and J lost 6 bases. This CDR3 has 17 amino acids. The CDR3 DNA reads as TGCGCCAGCAGCTCGTCTACCACGGGACAGGGTTTGAAGACCCAGTACTTC. Translated: CASSSSTTGQGLKTQYF. Using reference TRBV5-1 and TRBJ2-5 for the parts outside the CDR3, the full variable domain is KAGVTQTPRYLIKTRGQQVTLSCSPISGHRSVSWYQQTPGQGLQFLFEYFSETQRNKGNFPGRFSGRQFSNSRSEMNVSTLELGDSALYLCASSSSTTGQGLKTQYFGPGTRLLVL.

About this clone itself: Its ends do not fully match the called genes, so a read error is possible. The V gene is TRBV7-9, the J gene TRBJ1-3; TRBD1 aligns across 7 bases. Per the germline V gene, CDR1 is SEHNR and CDR2 is FQNEAQ (reference sequence). CDR3 length: 16 residues. CDR3 coding DNA: TGTTCCAGCAGCTTATCTACAGGGGCCTTTGGAAACACCATATATTTT. Translation: CSSSLSTGAFGNTIYF. The variable domain in full, completed from reference TRBV7-9 and TRBJ1-3, reads DTGVSQNPRHKITKRGQNVTFRCDPISEHNRLYWYRQTLGQGPEFLTYFQNEAQLEKSRLLSDRFSAERPKGSFSTLEIQRTEQGDSAMYLCSSSLSTGAFGNTIYFGEGSWLTVV.

V and J are TRBV6-1 and TRBJ2-5, with D possibly matching TRBD2 (6 bases). This CDR3 region has 15 residues. Looked up from germline, CDR1 is MNHNS and CDR2 is SASEGT. The germline V and J ends were trimmed by 3 bases and 2 bases, with 13 bases remaining between them. The CDR3 protein is CASSDKQRAQETQYF. The DNA of the CDR3 is TGTGCCAGCAGTGACAAGCAGCGGGCACAAGAGACCCAGTACTTC.

The table lists this clone with a few counts. The chain couples TRBV5-6 to TRBJ1-3; the D is unclear. Germline V gene sequence: CDR1 SGHDT, CDR2 YYEEEE. Between the trimmed V and J ends, which lost 1 base and 0 bases, there was a span of 8 bases. The CDR3 contains 15 residues. The CDR3 reads CASSLTAGSGNTIYF. The CDR3 DNA reads TGTGCCAGCAGCTTGACTGCCGGCTCTGGAAACACCATATATTTT. The whole variable domain, remainder taken from reference TRBV5-6 and TRBJ1-3, is DAGVTQSPTHLIKTRGQQVTLRCSPKSGHDTVSWYQQALGQGPQFIFQYYEEEERQRGNFPDRFSGHQFPNYSSELNVNALLLGDSALYLCASSLTAGSGNTIYFGEGSWLTVV.

V and J are TRBV10-3 and TRBJ2-7; the match to TRBD2 covers 7 bases. CDR3 length: 15 amino acids. With 2 bases clipped from V and 2 bases from J, the junction kept 6 bases outside the gene matches. The germline V gene has CDR1 ENHRY and CDR2 SYGVKD. The chain's CDR3 is CAISEMAGRAYEQYF. CDR3 bases: TGTGCCATCAGTGAGATGGCAGGGAGGGCCTACGAGCAGTACTTC.

This chain links TRBV10-2 with TRBJ2-4; D perhaps matches TRBD1 (6 bases). The V end lost 8 bases, the J end lost 5 bases, and 16 bases lay between the germline ends. CDR1 and CDR2 (germline): WSHSY, SAAADI. CDR3 length: 14 residues. The CDR3 DNA reads as TGCGCCAGCTTGGGACAACTGGGCGAAAACATTCAGTACTTC. Protein product: CASLGQLGENIQYF.

The chain combines TRBV5-1 with TRBJ1-1, with D uncertain. Deletions cut 2 bases from V and 0 bases from J, with 11 bases between. The CDR3 is 15 amino acids. Per the germline V gene, CDR1 is SGHRS and CDR2 is YFSETQ. CDR3 DNA: TGCGCCAGCAGCTTATATCGGGAGATGAACACTGAAGCTTTCTTT. Protein product: CASSLYREMNTEAFF.

The chain is built from TRBV7-3 and TRBJ2-1; D uncertain. This CDR3 region has 14 residues. Trimming pared 5 bases from V and 1 base from J, leaving 9 bases between. Germline V gene sequence: CDR1 SGHTA, CDR2 FQGTGA. The DNA for the CDR3 is TGTGCCAGCAGCCCTTCCCCTTCCTACAATGAGCAGTTCTTC. Its translation: CASSPSPSYNEQFF. Combining the CDR3 with reference TRBV7-3 and TRBJ2-1 gives the whole variable domain GAGVSQTPSNKVTEKGKYVELRCDPISGHTALYWYRQSLGQGPEFLIYFQGTGAADDSGLPNDRFFAVRPEGSVSTLKIQRTERGDSAVYLCASSPSPSYNEQFFGPGTRLTVL.

DNA for the CDR3: TGTGCCAGCTCACCCCCGAGTGGAAACACCATATATTTT. Its protein product is CASSPPSGNTIYF. This sequence joins TRBV18 and TRBJ1-3; D gene unclear. V gave up 3 bases and J gave up 3 bases, with 6 bases separating them. The CDR3 is 13 residues long. Germline CDR1 is KGHSH and CDR2 is LQKENI.

The chain is built from TRBV30 and TRBJ1-5, with D possibly being TRBD1 (6 bases). The CDR3 is made up of 15 amino acids. Germline V CDR1 and CDR2: GTSNPN, SVGIG (reference sequence). Trimming removed 1 base at V and 0 bases at J, with 10 bases between. In nucleotides, the CDR3 is TGTGCCTGGAGTGGGAGCAGGGGTAGCAATCAGCCCCAGCATTTT. It translates to CAWSGSRGSNQPQHF.

The chain joins TRBV27 to TRBJ2-1; 16 bases are a match to TRBD2. Germline trimming cut 2 bases from V and 12 bases from J; bases unmatched to any gene: 4. Germline CDR1 is MNHEY and CDR2 is SMNVEV (reference sequence). The CDR3 has 15 residues. The CDR3 protein is CASSLPGLAGGRQFF. CDR3 in DNA: TGTGCCAGCAGTTTACCGGGACTAGCGGGAGGGCGGCAGTTCTTC.

The V gene is TRBV4-1, the J gene TRBJ2-2, with 14 bases aligning to TRBD2. V trimming: 1 base; J trimming: 4 bases; junction bases outside the gene matches: 5. The CDR3 covers 18 residues. CDR1 and CDR2 (germline): MGHRA, YSYEKL. The CDR3 DNA follows: TGCGCCAGCAGCCAAGGGGGACTAGCGGGAGTTGGCACCGGGGAGCTGTTTTTT. Amino acid sequence: CASSQGGLAGVGTGELFF.

On this clone: One junction end disagrees with the germline gene, perhaps due to a read error. The chain recombines TRBV5-1 with TRBJ1-4, with unresolved D. The germline V gene has CDR1 SGHRS and CDR2 YFSETQ. The CDR3 is 13 residues long. The chain's CDR3 is CTSSLGLNEKLFF. For the CDR3, the DNA is TGCACCAGCAGCTTAGGACTTAATGAAAAACTGTTTTTT.

The gene calls are TRBV18 and TRBJ2-7, with TRBD1 matching 7 bases. V lost 0 bases and J lost 1; bases outside the gene matches: 3. This CDR3 has 15 amino acids. Germline V gives CDR1 KGHSH, CDR2 LQKENI. This CDR3 is CASSPPGGASYEQYF. The DNA of the CDR3 is TGTGCCAGCTCACCACCAGGGGGCGCTTCCTACGAGCAGTACTTC.